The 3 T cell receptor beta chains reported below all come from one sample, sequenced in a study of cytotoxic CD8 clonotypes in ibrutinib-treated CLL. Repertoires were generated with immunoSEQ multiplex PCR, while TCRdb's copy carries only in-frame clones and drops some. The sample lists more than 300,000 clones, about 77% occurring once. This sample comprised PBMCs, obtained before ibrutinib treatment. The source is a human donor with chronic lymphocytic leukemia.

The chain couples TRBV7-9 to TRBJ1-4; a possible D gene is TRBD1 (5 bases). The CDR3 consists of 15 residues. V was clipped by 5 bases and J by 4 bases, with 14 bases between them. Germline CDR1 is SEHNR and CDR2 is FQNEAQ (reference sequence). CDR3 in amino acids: CASSPTRVSNEKLFF. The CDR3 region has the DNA TGTGCCAGCAGCCCAACCAGGGTTAGTAATGAAAAACTGTTTTTT.

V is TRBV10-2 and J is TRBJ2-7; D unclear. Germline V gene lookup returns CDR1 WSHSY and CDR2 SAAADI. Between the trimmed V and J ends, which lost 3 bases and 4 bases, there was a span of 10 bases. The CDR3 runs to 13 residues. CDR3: CASSDIRWYEQYF. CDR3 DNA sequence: TGCGCCAGCAGTGACATAAGGTGGTACGAGCAGTACTTC.

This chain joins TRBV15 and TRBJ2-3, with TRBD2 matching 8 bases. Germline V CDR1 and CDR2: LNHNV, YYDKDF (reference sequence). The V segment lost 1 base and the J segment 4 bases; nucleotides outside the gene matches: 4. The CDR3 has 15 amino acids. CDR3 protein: CATSRVGGRSDTQYF. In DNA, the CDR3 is TGTGCCACCAGCAGAGTTGGCGGGAGGTCAGATACGCAGTATTTT.